The 20 T cell receptor beta chains presented below share a single source sample, sequenced in a study of T cell responses to AZD1222 COVID-19 vaccine. Using immunoSEQ multiplex PCR, the repertoire was profiled, and TCRdb retains in-frame clones only, with some absent. The sample carries 100,000 to 150,000 clones, 65% to 90% recorded once. The sequenced sample was peripheral blood, obtained 28 days after the second dose of the MenACWY control vaccine. The receptor set was obtained from an adult who received the MenACWY meningococcal vaccine as a control.

This clone came up once. This chain links TRBV12-3 or TRBV12-4 with TRBJ1-2; D uncertain. Trimming removed 5 bases from V and 3 bases from J, with 10 bases in between. The CDR3 length is 13 residues. The CDR3 sequence is CASSLERDYGYTF. The CDR3, as DNA: TGTGCCAGCAGTCTCGAAAGAGACTATGGCTACACCTTC.

The chain uses TRBV11-2 and TRBJ2-2; no reliable D call. This CDR3 comprises 15 residues. The germline gives CDR1 SGHAT, CDR2 FQNNGV. V was pared by 4 bases and J by 3 bases, with 12 bases between. Here the CDR3 reads CASSWQAVDTGELFF. CDR3 DNA sequence: TGTGCCAGCAGCTGGCAGGCGGTGGACACCGGGGAGCTGTTTTTT.

This clone is a singleton in its sample. The rearrangement links TRBV5-6 to TRBJ1-4; D not certain. CDR3 length: 16 residues. CDR1 SGHDT and CDR2 YYEEEE come from the germline V gene. The ends were cut back, 3 bases at V and 10 bases at J, with 22 bases in the middle. The CDR3 loop reads CASSYPGGNREGKLFF. The CDR3 nucleotides are TGTGCCAGCAGCTATCCGGGTGGGAACCGAGAGGGAAAACTGTTTTTT.

The CDR3 loop is CASSPARANTIYF. Here the CDR3 DNA reads TGTGCCAGCAGCCCCGCTAGGGCAAACACCATATATTTT. The chain is built from TRBV21-1 and TRBJ1-3. TRBV21-1 represents a pseudogene. The CDR3 runs to 13 residues.

Only a few counts were recorded for this clone. The V and J genes are TRBV7-9 and TRBJ1-3; D gene ambiguous. Trimming removed 4 bases from V and 2 bases from J, with 21 bases in between. The germline V gene encodes CDR1 SEHNR and CDR2 FQNEAQ (reference sequence). The CDR3 has 18 residues. The CDR3 region is CASSSKSLVGVAGNTIYF. DNA of the CDR3: TGTGCCAGCAGCTCTAAATCTCTAGTGGGAGTGGCTGGAAACACCATATATTTT.

Worth noting for this clone: Other DNA sequences within the sample encode an identical CDR3. The chain carries TRBV19 and TRBJ2-2, with D perhaps matching TRBD1 (6 bases). The CDR3 has 13 residues. The V end was cut by 6 bases, the J end by 1 base, with 6 bases between. CDR1 is LNHDA and CDR2 is SQIVND in the germline V gene (reference sequence). CDR3 sequence: CASRTGNTGELFF. CDR3 nucleotide sequence: TGTGCCAGTAGGACAGGGAACACCGGGGAGCTGTTTTTT.

This rearrangement joins TRBV24-1 to TRBJ2-1; D might be TRBD1 or TRBD2, each matching 6 bases. V lost 3 bases to trimming and J lost 9 bases, with 14 bases between them. Germline-derived CDR1 and CDR2 are KGHDR and SFDVKD. This CDR3 spans 14 amino acids. The CDR3 spells CATSDRGASGEQFF. DNA for the CDR3: TGTGCCACCAGTGATAGGGGGGCCAGTGGTGAGCAGTTCTTC.

This clone has only a few counts. The chain recombines TRBV3-1 (or the pseudogene TRBV3-2) with TRBJ1-3, with D possibly being TRBD1 (5 bases). The CDR3 spans 16 residues. V was trimmed by 1 base and J by 0 bases, leaving 10 bases between them. Per germline, CDR1 LGHDT and CDR2 YNNKEL (reference sequence). The CDR3 region is CASSQGGVYSGNTIYF. The CDR3 DNA follows: TGTGCCAGCAGCCAAGGGGGGGTGTACTCTGGAAACACCATATATTTT.

This chain joins TRBV7-9 and TRBJ1-1, with a possible D match to TRBD1 (5 bases). Trimming cost V 5 bases and J 0 bases, with 13 bases left between them. CDR3 size: 15 residues. The germline V gene has CDR1 SEHNR and CDR2 FQNEAQ (reference sequence). CDR3 loop: CASSPATEMNTEAFF. As DNA, the CDR3 is TGTGCCAGCAGCCCCGCGACAGAGATGAACACTGAAGCTTTCTTT.

The J gene is TRBJ2-1, the V gene TRBV20-1; D is unresolved. V was cut by 5 bases and J by 9 bases, with 11 bases left in between. Germline V gene lookup returns CDR1 DFQATT and CDR2 SNEGSKA (reference sequence). The CDR3 extends over 11 amino acids. DNA of the CDR3: TGCAGTGCTTCCGCCCCCCTTGAGCAGTTCTTC. This sequence encodes CSASAPLEQFF.

The chain is built from TRBV6-2 or TRBV6-3 and TRBJ2-1; no firm D call. Trimming pared 6 bases from V and 10 bases from J, leaving 13 bases between. From germline, CDR1 is MNHEY and CDR2 SVGEGT. The CDR3 covers 12 residues. CDR3 DNA sequence: TGTGCCAGCAGCCTCCGTCCCGAAGAGCAGTTCTTC. Translation gives CASSLRPEEQFF.

The chain employs TRBV5-6 and TRBJ1-2; TRBD1 is a possible D gene (6 bases). Trimming took off 4 bases at V and 11 bases at J, with 15 bases between the two ends. CDR1 and CDR2 (germline): SGHDT, YYEEEE. The CDR3 totals 12 residues. CDR3 sequence reads: CASSRGGTSYTF. The CDR3 nucleotides read TGTGCCAGCAGCAGGGGGGGTACCTCTTACACCTTC. The full variable domain, rest sourced from reference TRBV5-6 and TRBJ1-2, is DAGVTQSPTHLIKTRGQQVTLRCSPKSGHDTVSWYQQALGQGPQFIFQYYEEEERQRGNFPDRFSGHQFPNYSSELNVNALLLGDSALYLCASSRGGTSYTFGSGTRLTVV.

This clone occurred once. The V gene is TRBV7-2, the J gene TRBJ1-5; TRBD1 matches 7 bases. After removal of 5 bases from V and 0 bases from J, the junction contained 4 bases not matched to a gene. CDR1 and CDR2 from the germline V gene are SGHTA and FQGNSA. This CDR3 has 15 amino acids. The DNA of the CDR3 is TGTGCCAGCAGCCAGGGGGATCATAGCAATCAGCCCCAGCATTTT. Translating it yields CASSQGDHSNQPQHF.

V usage is TRBV6-5 and J usage is TRBJ1-2, with 10 bases identical to TRBD1. J lost 8 bases, V lost 6 bases, and 9 bases had no gene match. Germline V gene lookup returns CDR1 MNHEY and CDR2 SVGAGI. The CDR3 has 14 amino acids. CDR3 sequence: CASRGDRGRGGYTF. The CDR3 DNA reads as TGTGCCAGCAGGGGCGACAGGGGGCGAGGGGGCTACACCTTC.

The chain has TRBV9 and TRBJ1-1; unclear D gene. The CDR3 runs 13 residues. With 2 bases removed from V and 4 bases from J, the gap between germline ends came to 9 bases. Per the germline V gene, CDR1 is SGDLS and CDR2 is YYNGEE. The CDR3 reads CASSVQTSTEAFF. The CDR3 coding sequence is TGTGCCAGCAGCGTTCAGACTAGCACTGAAGCTTTCTTT.

This clone was seen only a few times. J is TRBJ1-1 and V is TRBV5-5, with unresolved D. The V gene lost 0 bases and the J gene lost 0 bases, with 6 bases spanning the gap. This CDR3 spans 14 amino acids. From germline, CDR1 is SGHKS and CDR2 YYEKEE (reference sequence). This CDR3 reads CASSLEQMNTEAFF. The CDR3 DNA reads TGTGCCAGCAGCTTGGAACAGATGAACACTGAAGCTTTCTTT.

The chain couples TRBV14 to TRBJ1-4; D is possibly TRBD1 (5 bases). V lost 4 bases and J 3 bases, leaving 9 bases between the germline ends. The CDR3 extends over 14 amino acids. The germline CDR1 and CDR2 sequences are SGHDN and FVKESK. The CDR3, as DNA: TGTGCCAGCAGCCGGGACCTTGCTAATGAAAAACTGTTTTTT. Translating gives CASSRDLANEKLFF.

The chain is built from TRBV29-1 and TRBJ1-1, with D unresolved. This CDR3 region has 14 residues. Trimming pared 8 bases from V and 0 bases from J, leaving 16 bases between. The germline CDR1 and CDR2 sequences are SQVTM and ANQGSEA. The CDR3 loop reads CSIVDLTLNTEAFF. CDR3 bases: TGCAGCATCGTGGATCTTACTCTGAACACTGAAGCTTTCTTT.

CDR3 residues: CASSPSGSYNSPLHF. The CDR3 DNA reads TGTGCCAGCAGCCCCTCGGGCTCCTATAATTCACCCCTCCACTTT. J is TRBJ1-6 and V is TRBV6-5; D remains unclear. CDR1 is MNHEY, CDR2 SVGAGI, per germline. V was pared by 6 bases and J by 0 bases, with 9 bases between. This CDR3 comprises 15 residues.

This chain uses TRBV7-2 with TRBJ2-7; D possibly corresponds to TRBD2 (6 bases). With 6 bases removed from V and 4 bases from J, the gap between germline ends came to 16 bases. Germline loops: CDR1 SGHTA, CDR2 FQGNSA. The CDR3 totals 14 residues. The CDR3 loop reads CASRRGLAEYEQYF. CDR3 nucleotides: TGTGCCAGCAGAAGGGGTTTAGCGGAATACGAGCAGTACTTC.